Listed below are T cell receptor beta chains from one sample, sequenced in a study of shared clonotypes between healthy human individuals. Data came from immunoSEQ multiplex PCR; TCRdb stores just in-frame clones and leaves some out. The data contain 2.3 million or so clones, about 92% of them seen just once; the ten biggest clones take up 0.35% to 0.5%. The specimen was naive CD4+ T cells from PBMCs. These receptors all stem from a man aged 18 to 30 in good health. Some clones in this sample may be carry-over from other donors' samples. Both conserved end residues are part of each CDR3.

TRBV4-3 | CASSRTRAYEQYF
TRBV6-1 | CASSDGTGGAGYEQYF
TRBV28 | CASGRTPIAVIQYF
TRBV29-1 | CSVSDRGEQYF
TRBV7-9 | CASSPPGTGLQPQHF
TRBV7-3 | CASSVSGTTYEQYF
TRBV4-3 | CASSQEGRAGANVLTF
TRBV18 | CASSPQRGVEQYF
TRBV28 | CASRQGLAANTDTQYF
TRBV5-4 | CASSLTGANEKLFF
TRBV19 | CASGPEGRAWEQYF
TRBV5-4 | CASSLVETNYGYTF
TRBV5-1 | CASSLTGIQGGYTF
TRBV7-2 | CASSSQGGGNQPQHF
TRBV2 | CASIITGSYGYTF
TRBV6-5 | CASSYLRDNEQFF
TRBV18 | CASSLRDTEETQYF
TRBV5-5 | CASSFDRSTEAFF
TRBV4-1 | CASSQDPAGTRSYEQYF
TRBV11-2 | CASSYDRGSEQYF
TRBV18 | CASSPPHIGLDYGYTF
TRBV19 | CASSWGTQNIQYF
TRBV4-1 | CASSRGAFRDVTGELFF
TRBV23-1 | CASSPGRIGAEGLNEQFF
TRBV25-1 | CASSGAGASYNEQFF
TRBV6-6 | CATRTGGSYEQYF
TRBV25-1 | CASSEFGGQYF
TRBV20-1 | CSAPRGEAQYF
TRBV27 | CASSFAGLAGSGSAGELFF
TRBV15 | CATSRVTSDYEQYF
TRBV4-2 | CASSGSGTDSARAFF
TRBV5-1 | CASSLYGGSGGNTIYF
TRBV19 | CASNPGQGAVKGETQYF
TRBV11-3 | CASSLQGYNEQFF
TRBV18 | CASSPSGPGDEKLFF
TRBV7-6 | CASSLRFSSGGTDTQYF
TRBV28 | CASSSPGTRGNTEAFF